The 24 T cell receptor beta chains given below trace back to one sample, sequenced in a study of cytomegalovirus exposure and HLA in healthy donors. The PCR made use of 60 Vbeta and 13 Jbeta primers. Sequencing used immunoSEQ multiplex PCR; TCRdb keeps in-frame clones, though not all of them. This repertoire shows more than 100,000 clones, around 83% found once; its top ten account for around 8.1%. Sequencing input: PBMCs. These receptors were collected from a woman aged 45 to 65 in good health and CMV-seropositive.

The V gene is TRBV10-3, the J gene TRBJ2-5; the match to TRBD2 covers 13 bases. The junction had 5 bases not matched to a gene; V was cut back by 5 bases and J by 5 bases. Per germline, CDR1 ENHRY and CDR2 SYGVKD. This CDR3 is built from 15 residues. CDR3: CAISRTSGSGETQYF. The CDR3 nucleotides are TGTGCCATCAGTCGGACTAGCGGGAGTGGCGAGACCCAGTACTTC.

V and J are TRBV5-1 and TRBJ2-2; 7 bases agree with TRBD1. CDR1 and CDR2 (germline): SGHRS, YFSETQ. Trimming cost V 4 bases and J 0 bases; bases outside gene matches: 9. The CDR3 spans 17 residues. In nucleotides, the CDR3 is TGCGCCAGCAGCCCGACAGGGACCGGTTCGAACACCGGGGAGCTGTTTTTT. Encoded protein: CASSPTGTGSNTGELFF.

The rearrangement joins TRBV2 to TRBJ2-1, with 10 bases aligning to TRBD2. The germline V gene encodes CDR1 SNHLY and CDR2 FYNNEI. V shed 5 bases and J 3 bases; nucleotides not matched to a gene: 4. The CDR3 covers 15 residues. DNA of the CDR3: TGTGCCAGCAGTCGGACTAGCGGCTTCTACAATGAGCAGTTCTTC. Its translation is CASSRTSGFYNEQFF.

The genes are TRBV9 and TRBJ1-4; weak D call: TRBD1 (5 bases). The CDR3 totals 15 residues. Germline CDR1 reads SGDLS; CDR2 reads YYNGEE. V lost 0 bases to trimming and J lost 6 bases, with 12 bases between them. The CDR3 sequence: CASSVAVGRDEKLFF. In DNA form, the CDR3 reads TGTGCCAGCAGCGTAGCGGTCGGCAGGGATGAAAAACTGTTTTTT.

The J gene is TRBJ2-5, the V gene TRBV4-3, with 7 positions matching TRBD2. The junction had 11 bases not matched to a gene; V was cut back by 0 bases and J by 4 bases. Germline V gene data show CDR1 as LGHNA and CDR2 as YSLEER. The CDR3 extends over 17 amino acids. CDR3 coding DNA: TGCGCCAGCAGCCAAGACCCAGCGGGGACCCGTCTAGAGACCCAGTACTTC. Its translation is CASSQDPAGTRLETQYF.

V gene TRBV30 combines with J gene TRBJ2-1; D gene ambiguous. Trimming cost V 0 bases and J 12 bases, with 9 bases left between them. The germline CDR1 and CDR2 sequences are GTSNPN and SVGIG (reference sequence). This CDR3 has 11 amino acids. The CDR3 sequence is CAWSVLYGQFF. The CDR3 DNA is TGTGCCTGGAGTGTACTGTATGGGCAGTTCTTC.

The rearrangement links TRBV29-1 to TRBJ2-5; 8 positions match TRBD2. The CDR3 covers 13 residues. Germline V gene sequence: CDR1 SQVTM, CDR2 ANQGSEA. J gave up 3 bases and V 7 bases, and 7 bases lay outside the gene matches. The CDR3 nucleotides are TGCAGCGGGGGGGGAGCGGGGGAAGAGACCCAGTACTTC. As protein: CSGGGAGEETQYF.

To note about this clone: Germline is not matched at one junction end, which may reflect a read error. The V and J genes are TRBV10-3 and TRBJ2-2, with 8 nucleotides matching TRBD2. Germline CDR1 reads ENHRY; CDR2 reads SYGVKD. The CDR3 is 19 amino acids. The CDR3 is CAISEPEAGENLITGKLFF. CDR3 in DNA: TGTGCCATCAGTGAACCTGAAGCGGGAGAAAACTTAATCACCGGGAAGCTGTTTTTT.

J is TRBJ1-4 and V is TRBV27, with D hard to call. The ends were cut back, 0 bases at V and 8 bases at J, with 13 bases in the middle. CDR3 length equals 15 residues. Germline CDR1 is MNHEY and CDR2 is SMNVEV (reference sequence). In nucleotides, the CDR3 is TGTGCCAGCAGTTTATCTTACGGTGGTTGGGAAAAACTGTTTTTT. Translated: CASSLSYGGWEKLFF. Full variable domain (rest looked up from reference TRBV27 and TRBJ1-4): EAQVTQNPRYLITVTGKKLTVTCSQNMNHEYMSWYRQDPGLGLRQIYYSMNVEVTDKGDVPEGYKVSRKEKRNFPLILESPSPNQTSLYFCASSLSYGGWEKLFFGSGTQLSVL.

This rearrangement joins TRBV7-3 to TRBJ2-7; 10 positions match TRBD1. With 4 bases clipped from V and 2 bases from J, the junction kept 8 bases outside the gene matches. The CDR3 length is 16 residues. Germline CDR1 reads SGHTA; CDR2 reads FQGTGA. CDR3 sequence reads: CASSSDTGQGAYEQYF. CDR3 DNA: TGTGCCAGCAGCTCGGACACCGGACAGGGGGCCTACGAGCAGTACTTC.

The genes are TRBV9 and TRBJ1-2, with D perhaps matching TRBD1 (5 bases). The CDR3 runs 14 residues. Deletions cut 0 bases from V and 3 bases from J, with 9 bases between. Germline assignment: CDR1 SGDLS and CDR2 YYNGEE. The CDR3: CASSVEGTHYGYTF. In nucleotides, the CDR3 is TGTGCCAGCAGCGTAGAGGGGACTCACTATGGCTACACCTTC.

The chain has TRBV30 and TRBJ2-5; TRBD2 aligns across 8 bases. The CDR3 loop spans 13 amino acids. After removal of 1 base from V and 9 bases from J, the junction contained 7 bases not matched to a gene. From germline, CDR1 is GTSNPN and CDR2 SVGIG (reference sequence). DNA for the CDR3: TGTGCCTGGAGTGACGGGGGGGGGTTACCCCAGTACTTC. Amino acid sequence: CAWSDGGGLPQYF.

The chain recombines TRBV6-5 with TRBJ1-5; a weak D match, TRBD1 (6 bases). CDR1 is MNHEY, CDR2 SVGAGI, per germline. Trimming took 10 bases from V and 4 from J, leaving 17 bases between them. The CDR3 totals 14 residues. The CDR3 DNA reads TGTGCCACTCGAGCGACAGGTCCTAATCAGCCCCAGCATTTT. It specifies CATRATGPNQPQHF.

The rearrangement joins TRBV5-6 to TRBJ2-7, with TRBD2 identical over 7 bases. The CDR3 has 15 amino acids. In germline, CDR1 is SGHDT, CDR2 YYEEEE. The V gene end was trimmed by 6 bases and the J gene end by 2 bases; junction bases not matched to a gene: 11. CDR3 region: CASNPGGGEAYEQYF. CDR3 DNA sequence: TGTGCCAGCAACCCGGGAGGCGGGGAAGCCTACGAGCAGTACTTC.

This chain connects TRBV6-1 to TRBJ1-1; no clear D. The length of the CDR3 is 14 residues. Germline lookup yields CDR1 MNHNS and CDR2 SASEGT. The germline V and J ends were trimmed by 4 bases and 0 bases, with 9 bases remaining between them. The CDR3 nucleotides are TGTGCCAGCAGTGTCGAGGCCTTGAACACTGAAGCTTTCTTT. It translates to CASSVEALNTEAFF.

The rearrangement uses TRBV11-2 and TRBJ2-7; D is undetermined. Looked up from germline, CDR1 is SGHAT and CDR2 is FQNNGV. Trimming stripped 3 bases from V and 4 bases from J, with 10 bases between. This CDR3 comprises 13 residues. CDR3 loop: CASSFPRTYEQYF. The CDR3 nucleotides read TGTGCCAGCAGCTTCCCAAGAACTTACGAGCAGTACTTC.

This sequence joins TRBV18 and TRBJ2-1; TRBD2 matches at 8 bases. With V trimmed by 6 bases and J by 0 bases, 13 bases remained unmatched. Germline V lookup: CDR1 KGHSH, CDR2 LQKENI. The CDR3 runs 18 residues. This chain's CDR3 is CASSSLSGALSSYNEQFF. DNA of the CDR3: TGTGCCAGCTCGAGCCTTAGCGGGGCCCTAAGCTCCTACAATGAGCAGTTCTTC.

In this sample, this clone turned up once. The DNA of the CDR3 is TGTGCCAGCAGCTTAGCAGGGTGGCTAGCGGGCAGCTCCTACGAGCAGTACTTC. Translated: CASSLAGWLAGSSYEQYF. The J gene is TRBJ2-7, the V gene TRBV13; the match to TRBD2 covers 8 bases. CDR3 length equals 18 residues. CDR1 and CDR2 from the germline V gene are PRHDT and FYEKMQ (reference sequence). The V and J ends lost 1 base and 0 bases, in that order; junction bases with no gene match: 11. The full variable domain, its missing parts supplied by reference TRBV13 and TRBJ2-7, is AAGVIQSPRHLIKEKRETATLKCYPIPRHDTVYWYQQGPGQDPQFLISFYEKMQSDKGSIPDRFSAQQFSDYHSELNMSSLELGDSALYFCASSLAGWLAGSSYEQYFGPGTRLTVT.

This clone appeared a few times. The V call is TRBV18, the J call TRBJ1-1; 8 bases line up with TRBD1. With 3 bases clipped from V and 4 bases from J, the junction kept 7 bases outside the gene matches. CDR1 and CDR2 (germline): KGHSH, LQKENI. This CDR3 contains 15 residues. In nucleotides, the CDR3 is TGTGCCAGCTCACCCTACCCAGGGGGCGTCACTGAAGCTTTCTTT. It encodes CASSPYPGGVTEAFF.

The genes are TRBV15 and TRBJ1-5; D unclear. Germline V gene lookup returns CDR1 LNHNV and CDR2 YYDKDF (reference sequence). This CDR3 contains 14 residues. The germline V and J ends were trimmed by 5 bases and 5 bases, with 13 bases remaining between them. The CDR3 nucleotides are TGTGCCACCAGCCGGAGTGCGATGGATCAGCCCCAGCATTTT. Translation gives CATSRSAMDQPQHF. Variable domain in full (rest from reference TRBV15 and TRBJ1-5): DAMVIQNPRYQVTQFGKPVTLSCSQTLNHNVMYWYQQKSSQAPKLLFHYYDKDFNNEADTPDNFQSRRPNTSFCFLDIRSPGLGDTAMYLCATSRSAMDQPQHFGDGTRLSIL.

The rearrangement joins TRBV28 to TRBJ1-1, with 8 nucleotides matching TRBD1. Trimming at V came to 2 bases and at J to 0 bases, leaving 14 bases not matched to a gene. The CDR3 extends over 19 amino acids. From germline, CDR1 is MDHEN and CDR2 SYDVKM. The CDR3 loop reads CASSLGSYGQGVLNTEAFF. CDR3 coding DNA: TGTGCCAGCAGTTTAGGTTCCTATGGACAGGGTGTTTTGAACACTGAAGCTTTCTTT. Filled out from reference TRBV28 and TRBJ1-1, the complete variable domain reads DVKVTQSSRYLVKRTGEKVFLECVQDMDHENMFWYRQDPGLGLRLIYFSYDVKMKEKGDIPEGYSVSREKKERFSLILESASTNQTSMYLCASSLGSYGQGVLNTEAFFGQGTRLTVV.

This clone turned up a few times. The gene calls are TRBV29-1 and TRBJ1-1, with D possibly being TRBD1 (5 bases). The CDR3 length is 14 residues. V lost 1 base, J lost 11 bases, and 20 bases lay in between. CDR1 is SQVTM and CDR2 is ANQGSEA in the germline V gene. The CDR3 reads CSVEGVDSLQSAFF. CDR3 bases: TGCAGCGTTGAAGGGGTTGACAGTTTACAGTCGGCTTTCTTT.

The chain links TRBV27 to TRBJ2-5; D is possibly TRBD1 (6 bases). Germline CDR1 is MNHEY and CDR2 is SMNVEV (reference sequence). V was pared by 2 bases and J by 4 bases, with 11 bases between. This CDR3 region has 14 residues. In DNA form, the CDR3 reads TGTGCCAGCAGTTTAAACAGGGCCCGAGAGACCCAGTACTTC. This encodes CASSLNRARETQYF.

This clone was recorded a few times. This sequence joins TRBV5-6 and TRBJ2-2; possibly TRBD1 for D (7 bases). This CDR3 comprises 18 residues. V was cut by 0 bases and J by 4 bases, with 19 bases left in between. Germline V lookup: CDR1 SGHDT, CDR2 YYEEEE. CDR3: CASSLVIRQGGGTGELFF. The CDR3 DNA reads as TGTGCCAGCAGCTTGGTTATACGGCAGGGGGGCGGCACCGGGGAGCTGTTTTTT.